The following is a TCR beta chain sequence with its context. Germline assignment: CDR1 SGDLS and CDR2 YYNGEE. The CDR3 consists of 15 residues. Trimming took 0 bases from V and 4 from J, leaving 11 bases between them. These data come from a study of cytotoxic CD8 clonotypes in ibrutinib-treated CLL. Study details: Average yields of approximately 260,000 productive templates and 75,000 to 95,000 productive rearrangements characterized the samples.

The method was immunoSEQ multiplex PCR; TCRdb's version includes in-frame clones alone and lacks a portion of them. This table holds tens of thousands of clones, roughly 80% found once. The TCR was taken from a human donor with chronic lymphocytic leukemia. The V and J genes are TRBV9 and TRBJ2-1, with D possibly TRBD2 on 6 matching bases. This specimen consisted of PBMCs, obtained after 24 months of ibrutinib treatment. The CDR3 sequence: CASSVDPSAYNEQFF. The CDR3, as DNA: TGTGCCAGCAGCGTAGATCCTAGCGCTTACAATGAGCAGTTCTTC.